The present T cell receptor beta chain was sequenced within a study of T cells in localized non-small cell lung cancer. Study conclusions and caveats: Heterogeneity stays possible, as sequencing covered only one tumor region. Measurement of T cell clonality placed uninvolved adjacent lung highest, above the level in tumor. Longer overall survival accompanied higher blood T cell density. In adjacent lung, a median about 52 of the top 100 tumor clones were found.

Remarks on this clone: Antigen unknown.

Produced via immunoSEQ multiplex PCR; TCRdb's table is partial and in-frame only. The sample records tens of thousands of clones, around 81% being singletons. V lost 0 bases, J lost 6 bases, and 7 bases lay in between. Germline-derived CDR1 and CDR2 are MNHEY and SVGAGI. CDR3 size: 13 residues. The clonotype was recovered from a female donor of 60 years or more with stage I lung adenocarcinoma. This chain links TRBV6-5 with TRBJ2-3; D is undetermined. The specimen was peripheral blood, collected before any cancer treatment. The CDR3 DNA follows: TGTGCCAGCAGTTACTCCGGCGTGGATACGCAGTATTTT. Translation gives CASSYSGVDTQYF.